The T cell receptor (beta chain) under discussion was sequenced for a study of T cells after yellow fever vaccination. Study information: Fractions of limited cellularity were prepared by means of SMART-Seq v4 Ultra Low Input.

This CDR3 has 14 residues. In germline, CDR1 is DFQATT, CDR2 SNEGSKA (reference sequence). V dropped 2 bases and J dropped 3; count of bases not matched to a gene: 5. This clonotype was counted at least ten times. No antigen is known for it. Study-level findings and limits: Once the booster was given, most primary-vaccination clones reappeared, at roughly 96% for CD4 and roughly 90% for CD8.

TCRdb re-derived calls from the 5' RACE reads in MiXCR, one entry per CDR3 protein. Of a few hundred thousand distinct CDR3 sequences listed, around 4.3% are singletons. This clonotype originated in a man between 18 and 29 years old who received the YFV17D yellow fever vaccine. The gene calls are TRBV20-1 and TRBJ2-5, with 8 bases lining up with TRBD2. The material sequenced was PBMCs, taken 15 days after the yellow fever booster vaccination. CDR3 coding DNA: TGCAGTGCTAGAAATCAGCGGGGGAAAGAGACCCAGTACTTC. Translated, it gives CSARNQRGKETQYF.